Below are 9 T cell receptor beta chains sequenced from a single sample in a study of cytomegalovirus exposure and HLA in healthy donors. 60 Vbeta and 13 Jbeta primers were used in PCR. Sequenced by immunoSEQ multiplex PCR; TCRdb stores in-frame clones only, minus some. The data show about 160,000 clones, approximately 72% seen once. Sequenced sample: PBMCs. All receptors derive from a man aged 35-49 years in good health and CMV-seropositive.

DNA for the CDR3: TGCGCCAGCCCCCGGCCCAGGGCACCGCCTGGGGCCAACGTCCTGACTTTC. Protein product: CASPRPRAPPGANVLTF. The rearrangement uses TRBV23-1 and TRBJ2-6, with a tentative D call TRBD1 (5 bases). TRBV23-1 has ORF status, its function being uncertain. Trimming removed 8 bases at V and 2 bases at J, with 19 bases between. The CDR3 loop spans 17 amino acids.

This chain joins TRBV27 and TRBJ1-1; 11 nucleotides agree with TRBD1. J lost 7 bases, V lost 3 bases, and 7 bases had no gene match. This CDR3 has 15 amino acids. Germline CDR1 is MNHEY and CDR2 is SMNVEV (reference sequence). CDR3 amino acids: CASSFRGQGAGEAFF. The DNA of the CDR3 is TGTGCCAGCAGTTTCCGCGGACAGGGGGCCGGTGAAGCTTTCTTT.

Here the CDR3 DNA reads TGTGCCAGCAGTTTAAGGGGGCCCAGCAATCAGCCCCAGCATTTT. It encodes CASSLRGPSNQPQHF. The chain couples TRBV27 to TRBJ1-5; 7 bases match TRBD1. This CDR3 contains 15 residues. Germline trimming cut 2 bases from V and 1 base from J; bases unmatched to any gene: 2. Germline CDR1 and CDR2: MNHEY and SMNVEV (reference sequence).

The chain carries TRBV2 and TRBJ1-5; D ambiguous. CDR3 size: 13 residues. Germline V gene data show CDR1 as SNHLY and CDR2 as FYNNEI. V was cut by 7 bases and J by 7 bases, with 14 bases left in between. The DNA for the CDR3 is TGTGCCAGCAAGTCGGACGAGGGACAGCCCCAGCATTTT. Its protein is CASKSDEGQPQHF.

The chain uses TRBV6-5 and TRBJ1-1; D might be TRBD1 (5 bases). Germline CDR1 MNHEY, CDR2 SVGAGI. This CDR3 contains 12 residues. V gave up 6 bases and J gave up 11 bases, with 16 bases separating them. The CDR3 spells CASRKGQGSAFF. The CDR3 DNA is TGTGCCAGCAGAAAGGGCCAGGGATCGGCTTTCTTT.

V and J are TRBV15 and TRBJ2-2, with 7 bases fitting TRBD1. V dropped 9 bases and J dropped 4; count of bases not matched to a gene: 8. The CDR3 runs 14 residues. Germline lookup yields CDR1 LNHNV and CDR2 YYDKDF (reference sequence). The CDR3: CATKGPGGTGELFF. In DNA, the CDR3 is TGTGCCACTAAGGGCCCAGGGGGCACCGGGGAGCTGTTTTTT.

V and J are TRBV10-1 and TRBJ2-5; 13 positions match TRBD2. Per the germline V gene, CDR1 is WNHNN and CDR2 is SYGVQD (reference sequence). The J segment lost 5 bases and the V segment lost 6 bases, leaving 6 bases of the junction unmatched. The CDR3 is made up of 15 amino acids. CDR3 loop: CASSLGLAGWETQYF. CDR3 bases: TGCGCCAGCAGCTTGGGACTAGCGGGGTGGGAGACCCAGTACTTC.

The chain links TRBV5-6 to TRBJ2-2, with TRBD2 matching 15 bases. V lost 2 bases and J lost 0; bases outside the gene matches: 5. This CDR3 contains 19 residues. Germline CDR1 reads SGHDT; CDR2 reads YYEEEE. CDR3 amino acids: CASSLPGLAGGPNTGELFF. CDR3 nucleotides: TGTGCCAGCAGCTTACCGGGACTAGCGGGGGGCCCGAACACCGGGGAGCTGTTTTTT.

This rearrangement joins TRBV5-1 to TRBJ2-7, with TRBD1 as a possible D gene (6 bases). Germline V CDR1 and CDR2: SGHRS, YFSETQ. V was trimmed by 1 base and J by 3 bases, leaving 11 bases between them. This CDR3 spans 14 amino acids. This chain's CDR3 is CASSLSQGFYEQYF. The CDR3 bases are TGCGCCAGCAGCTTGAGTCAGGGGTTCTACGAGCAGTACTTC.